The 24 T cell receptor beta chains presented below share a single source sample, sequenced in a study of T-cell reconstitution after alpha-beta-depleted transplantation in children. TCRbeta library construction was performed incorporating unique molecular identifiers. TCRdb analysed the PCR reads with MiXCR anew, one entry per CDR3 protein. The repertoire holds 300,000 to 400,000 distinct CDR3 sequences, around 15% seen once, with about 41% in the top ten. This specimen was PBMCs, mostly from graft donor cells, taken 360 days after TCRalphabeta/CD19-depleted stem cell transplant. Receptors originate from a male patient between 2 and 15 years old who had a stem cell transplant for acute lymphoblastic leukemia, so the T cells may come from the graft donor.

This clonotype was seen a few times. CDR3 nucleotide sequence: TGTGCCAGCAGCTCGGGACTCCGTCTCGAGCAGTACTTC. It encodes CASSSGLRLEQYF. The rearrangement joins TRBV7-9 to TRBJ2-7, with a tentative D call TRBD2 (6 bases). The V end lost 4 bases, the J end lost 6 bases, and 13 bases lay between the germline ends. Germline assignment: CDR1 SEHNR and CDR2 FQNEAQ (reference sequence). The CDR3 runs 13 residues.

This clonotype was picked up many times. The V gene is TRBV11-2, the J gene TRBJ1-4, with D hard to call. V shed 5 bases and J shed 0 bases, with 10 bases lying between them. The CDR3 covers 15 residues. The germline V gene encodes CDR1 SGHAT and CDR2 FQNNGV. The CDR3: CASSLHSATNEKLFF. For the CDR3, the DNA is TGTGCCAGCAGCCTCCACTCTGCAACTAATGAAAAACTGTTTTTT.

This clonotype has a handful of counts. The chain combines TRBV3-1 with TRBJ2-1; 9 bases align to TRBD1. The trim removed 4 bases at V and 11 bases at J, leaving 12 bases unmatched. Germline assignment: CDR1 LGHDT and CDR2 YNNKEL (reference sequence). The CDR3 covers 15 residues. CDR3 in DNA: TGTGCCAGCAGCCGGGGACAGGGTGTGCTTGTCAAGCAGTTCTTC. It specifies CASSRGQGVLVKQFF.

This clonotype was seen a few times. The chain carries TRBV12-3 or TRBV12-4 and TRBJ1-5; 11 nucleotides agree with TRBD1. V shed 1 base, J shed 5 bases, and the junction held 4 bases outside the gene matches. The CDR3 has 16 amino acids. The CDR3, as DNA: TGTGCCAGCAGTTTAGGGGGACAGGGGGATCATCAGCCCCAGCATTTT. Translation: CASSLGGQGDHQPQHF.

This clonotype was observed at least ten times. This chain joins TRBV28 and TRBJ2-7, with D uncertain. V was pared by 4 bases and J by 10 bases, with 11 bases between. The germline V gene encodes CDR1 MDHEN and CDR2 SYDVKM. This CDR3 contains 11 residues. In DNA, the CDR3 is TGTGCCAGCAGTTCTAGGGCCTTCCAGTACTTC. The encoded protein is CASSSRAFQYF.

This clonotype was seen only a few times. The chain uses TRBV20-1 and TRBJ1-1; TRBD1 aligns across 7 bases. CDR1 and CDR2 (germline): DFQATT, SNEGSKA (reference sequence). This CDR3 spans 14 amino acids. J was trimmed by 1 base and V by 5 bases; bases with no gene match: 7. CDR3: CSAGTAVPNTEAFF. Written as DNA, the CDR3 is TGCAGTGCTGGGACAGCGGTCCCGAACACTGAAGCTTTCTTT.

This clonotype has more than one count but fewer than ten. This chain joins TRBV3-1 and TRBJ2-7, with 7 bases identical to TRBD1. V lost 5 bases, J lost 0 bases, and 7 bases stayed unmatched. The CDR3 totals 15 residues. The germline V gene has CDR1 LGHDT and CDR2 YNNKEL (reference sequence). CDR3 residues: CASSFRQGDSYEQYF. Written as DNA, the CDR3 is TGTGCCAGCAGCTTCCGACAGGGTGACTCCTACGAGCAGTACTTC.

The chain uses TRBV7-9 and TRBJ2-7, with 8 bases that match TRBD1. Germline loops: CDR1 SEHNR, CDR2 FQNEAQ (reference sequence). This CDR3 has 17 residues. V shed 4 bases, J shed 0 bases, and the junction held 11 bases outside the gene matches. CDR3 in amino acids: CASSSTLKTGDSYEQYF. The DNA of the CDR3 is TGTGCCAGCAGCTCCACCTTAAAGACAGGGGACTCCTACGAGCAGTACTTC.

This clonotype occurred a few times. The chain has TRBV9 and TRBJ2-2; D unclear. V was trimmed by 0 bases and J by 2 bases, leaving 8 bases between them. CDR3 length: 15 amino acids. Germline V gene sequence: CDR1 SGDLS, CDR2 YYNGEE. The CDR3 loop reads CASSVGLGNTGELFF. CDR3 DNA sequence: TGTGCCAGCAGCGTAGGCCTAGGCAACACCGGGGAGCTGTTTTTT.

The V and J genes are TRBV28 and TRBJ2-7; weak D call: TRBD2 (7 bases). This CDR3 has 13 amino acids. V shed 6 bases and J shed 1 base, with 10 bases lying between them. In germline, CDR1 is MDHEN, CDR2 SYDVKM. CDR3 sequence (DNA): TGTGCCAGCAGAGGGGGGGAGTCCTACGAGCAGTACTTC. Its protein product is CASRGGESYEQYF.

The rearrangement links TRBV9 to TRBJ2-3; TRBD2 might be the D (6 bases). V was pared by 0 bases and J by 1 base, with 12 bases between. CDR1 SGDLS and CDR2 YYNGEE come from the germline V gene. The CDR3 has 16 residues. CDR3: CASSVGSGAGTDTQYF. CDR3 bases: TGTGCCAGCAGCGTAGGGTCGGGAGCTGGCACAGATACGCAGTATTTT.

This clonotype was recorded many times. The chain links TRBV9 to TRBJ2-3, with D perhaps given as TRBD1 or TRBD2 (6 bases each). There are 14 residues in the CDR3. CDR1 and CDR2 (germline): SGDLS, YYNGEE. Deletions cut 4 bases from V and 3 bases from J, with 12 bases between. The CDR3 bases are TGTGCCAGCAGCACTAGGGGGAGGACAGATACGCAGTATTTT. Translating it yields CASSTRGRTDTQYF.

This sequence joins TRBV28 and TRBJ1-6; 9 positions agree with TRBD1. The germline V gene has CDR1 MDHEN and CDR2 SYDVKM. The V segment lost 6 bases and the J segment 10 bases; nucleotides outside the gene matches: 10. The CDR3 totals 15 residues. CDR3: CASSPGQGSGSPLHF. The DNA for the CDR3 is TGTGCCAGCAGCCCTGGACAGGGGTCAGGATCACCCCTCCACTTT.

The V gene is TRBV6-2 or TRBV6-3, the J gene TRBJ2-2; TRBD2 matches at 12 bases. V lost 0 bases and J lost 2; bases outside the gene matches: 7. The CDR3 contains 19 residues. Germline CDR1 and CDR2: MNHEY and SVGEGT. The CDR3 DNA is TGTGCCAGCAGTTACTCGAGGCCCGGACTAGCGGGAAACACCGGGGAGCTGTTTTTT. Translation gives CASSYSRPGLAGNTGELFF.

For this clonotype: Mismatch with germline at one junction end may stem from a read error. The chain recombines TRBV7-8 with TRBJ2-5, with 13 bases fitting TRBD2. CDR3 length equals 17 residues. Germline CDR1 and CDR2: SGHVS and FQNEAQ. The CDR3 protein is CASSSRTSGSWEETRYF. CDR3 coding DNA: TGTGCCAGCAGCTCCCGGACTAGCGGGAGTTGGGAAGAGACCCGGTACTTC.

This chain connects TRBV20-1 to TRBJ2-5, with D possibly TRBD1 on 6 matching bases. V lost 4 bases and J lost 5, with 17 bases in between. The CDR3 contains 14 residues. CDR1 and CDR2 (germline): DFQATT, SNEGSKA (reference sequence). The CDR3 sequence is CSATRPGAKETQYF. CDR3 coding DNA: TGCAGTGCTACCCGGCCAGGGGCGAAGGAGACCCAGTACTTC.

The J gene is TRBJ2-3, the V gene TRBV4-1; the match to TRBD1 covers 7 bases. Trimming took 6 bases from V and 2 from J; bases not matched to a gene: 11. Germline V gene data show CDR1 as MGHRA and CDR2 as YSYEKL. The CDR3 is 16 amino acids. CDR3 bases: TGCGCCAGCAGGTCGGGGTATAGGGGGCTCACAGATACGCAGTATTTT. Translation: CASRSGYRGLTDTQYF.

The chain joins TRBV20-1 to TRBJ2-1, with TRBD1 as a possible D gene (7 bases). V was shortened by 0 bases and J by 6 bases, with 24 bases between the two germline ends. The CDR3 totals 18 residues. CDR1 DFQATT and CDR2 SNEGSKA come from the germline V gene (reference sequence). CDR3 bases: TGCAGTGCTAGAGACCCTTCGGGAGACCGGGACAGAATCAATGAGCAGTTCTTC. Translated: CSARDPSGDRDRINEQFF.

The chain joins TRBV4-3 to TRBJ1-2, with TRBD1 as a possible D gene (5 bases). V lost 4 bases to trimming and J lost 4 bases, with 13 bases between them. This CDR3 has 14 amino acids. The germline gives CDR1 LGHNA, CDR2 YSLEER. The CDR3 loop is CASSRQSPAYGYTF. The CDR3 DNA is TGCGCCAGCAGCCGACAGAGCCCAGCCTATGGCTACACCTTC.

The chain has TRBV7-2 and TRBJ2-7; 7 nucleotides align to TRBD2. The junction had 3 bases not matched to a gene; V was cut back by 2 bases and J by 2 bases. Germline V lookup: CDR1 SGHTA, CDR2 FQGNSA. The CDR3 contains 14 residues. Here the CDR3 DNA reads TGTGCCAGCAGCTTATGGGAGGGCCCCTACGAGCAGTACTTC. Residues: CASSLWEGPYEQYF.

This clonotype has at least ten counts. In nucleotides, the CDR3 is TGTGCCAGCAGTTTTCTCCAATCCCGGGACAGCCACCCATACGATTCACCCCTCCACTTT. Its protein product is CASSFLQSRDSHPYDSPLHF. The chain uses TRBV28 and TRBJ1-6, with TRBD1 matching over 7 bases. The CDR3 has 20 amino acids. V trimming: 3 bases; J trimming: 8 bases; junction bases outside the gene matches: 22. Per the germline V gene, CDR1 is MDHEN and CDR2 is SYDVKM. The variable domain in full, completed from reference TRBV28 and TRBJ1-6, reads DVKVTQSSRYLVKRTGEKVFLECVQDMDHENMFWYRQDPGLGLRLIYFSYDVKMKEKGDIPEGYSVSREKKERFSLILESASTNQTSMYLCASSFLQSRDSHPYDSPLHFGNGTRLTVT.

This rearrangement joins TRBV5-1 to TRBJ1-6, with 7 bases fitting TRBD1. This CDR3 spans 14 amino acids. Germline CDR1 SGHRS, CDR2 YFSETQ. The junction had 8 bases not matched to a gene; V was cut back by 4 bases and J by 10 bases. CDR3 DNA sequence: TGCGCCAGCAGCCTTGGGACAGTGGGGTCACCCCTCCACTTT. Encoded protein: CASSLGTVGSPLHF.

This clonotype has only a few counts. This chain uses TRBV13 with TRBJ2-7; possibly TRBD2 for D (6 bases). Between the trimmed V and J ends, which lost 5 bases and 4 bases, there was a span of 15 bases. The CDR3 has 14 residues. Germline lookup yields CDR1 PRHDT and CDR2 FYEKMQ (reference sequence). The CDR3 is CASSHLEGTYEQYF. The CDR3 DNA follows: TGTGCCAGCAGCCACCTTGAGGGGACTTACGAGCAGTACTTC.

In its sample, this clonotype was seen a few times. The genes are TRBV9 and TRBJ1-6, with a tentative D call TRBD1 (6 bases). The length of the CDR3 is 15 residues. V lost 3 bases to trimming and J lost 10 bases, with 17 bases between them. CDR1 is SGDLS, CDR2 YYNGEE, per germline. As DNA, the CDR3 is TGTGCCAGCAGCGCCATGTCTGGGGGCGACTCACCCCTCCACTTT. Protein: CASSAMSGGDSPLHF.